This T cell receptor beta chain came from a study of follicular helper T cells after annual influenza vaccination. This clone occurred a few times. Antigen unknown. Time point: 2014-2015 season, pre-vaccination. Adults were given seasonal inactivated influenza vaccine, and blood CD4 subsets were sorted before and after vaccination. Study outcomes and limitations: ICOS+CD38+ cTfh clonality change tracked circulating plasmablast frequency change.

TCRdb keeps only in-frame clones here, not all; method: immunoSEQ multiplex PCR. The sample includes some 8,300 clones, roughly 82% of them seen just once. The CDR3 is 15 amino acids. The germline CDR1 and CDR2 sequences are SGHVS and FQNEAQ. The trim removed 7 bases at V and 2 bases at J, leaving 3 bases unmatched. The sequence came from an adult who received the influenza vaccine. The J gene is TRBJ2-2, the V gene TRBV7-8; 11 bases agree with TRBD2. Sample: CXCR5+ CD38- circulating T follicular helper cells from blood, taken on the day of influenza vaccination. Described subset: circulating Tfh, non-naive CD4+CXCR5+PD-1+ (ICOS+CD38+ or ICOS-CD38-). CDR3 sequence reads: CASTLAGGNTGELFF. The CDR3 DNA is TGTGCCAGCACCCTAGCGGGGGGAAACACCGGGGAGCTGTTTTTT.